This T cell receptor (beta chain) was identified in a study of blood T cell repertoires in COVID-19. Study at large: COVID-19 samples from acute and convalescent phases originated in the United States, Italy and Spain. PBMCs, B-cell-depleted T cells, or T cells provided the cDNA or gDNA that made up the material.

Trimming cost V 6 bases and J 0 bases, with 11 bases left between them. Germline V CDR1 and CDR2: SNHLY, FYNNEI. This CDR3 contains 14 residues. Authors' data handling: Researchers report that nucleated cell counts were estimated from reference gene primer amplification. Clones were read by immunoSEQ multiplex PCR, and TCRdb kept only the in-frame ones, dropping some. V and J calls and clone size are as listed in that table; D and trimming were resolved from the DNA. The sample includes around 190,000 clones, roughly three quarters of them seen just once. This clonotype was obtained from a woman between 50 and 59 years old with active or convalescent COVID-19. The sample comprised peripheral blood. J is TRBJ1-2 and V is TRBV2, with a tentative D call TRBD1 (5 bases). CDR3 loop: CASRLEQANYGYTF. Written as DNA, the CDR3 is TGTGCCAGCAGGCTTGAACAGGCTAACTATGGCTACACCTTC.